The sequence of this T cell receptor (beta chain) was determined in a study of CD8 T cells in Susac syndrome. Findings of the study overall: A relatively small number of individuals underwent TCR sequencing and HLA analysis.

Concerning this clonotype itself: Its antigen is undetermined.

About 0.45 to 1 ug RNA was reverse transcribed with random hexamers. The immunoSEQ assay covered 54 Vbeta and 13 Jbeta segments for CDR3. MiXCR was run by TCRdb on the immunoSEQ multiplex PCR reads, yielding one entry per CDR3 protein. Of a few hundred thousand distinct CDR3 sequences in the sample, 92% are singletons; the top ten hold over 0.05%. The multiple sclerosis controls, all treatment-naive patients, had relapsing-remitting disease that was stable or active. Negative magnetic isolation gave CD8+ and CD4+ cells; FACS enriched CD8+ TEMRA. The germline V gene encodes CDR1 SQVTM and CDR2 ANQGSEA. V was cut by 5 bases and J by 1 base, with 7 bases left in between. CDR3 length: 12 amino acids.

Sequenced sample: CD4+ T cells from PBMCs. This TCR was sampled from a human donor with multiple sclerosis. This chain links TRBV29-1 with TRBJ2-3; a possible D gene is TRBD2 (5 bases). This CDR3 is CSVIGGTDTQYF. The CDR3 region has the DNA TGCAGCGTTATCGGGGGCACAGATACGCAGTATTTT.